The clone carrying this T cell receptor beta chain was counted a few times. Its antigen is currently unknown. CDR1 is GTSNPN and CDR2 is SVGIG in the germline V gene (reference sequence). CDR3 length: 14 amino acids. V shed 2 bases, J shed 10 bases, and the junction held 6 bases outside the gene matches. The entry originates in a study of beta chain features in type 1 diabetes. Whole-study results and caveats: Patients with Type 1 diabetes showed moderately but significantly shorter TCRB CDR3s in all four CD4+ subsets.

cDNA synthesis used the whole RNA isolate, giving expressed TCRB sequences. Repertoires were generated with immunoSEQ multiplex PCR, while TCRdb's copy carries only in-frame clones and drops some. The sample lists roughly 300,000 clones, around 9.3% seen once, with over 0.95% in the top ten. The TCR sequence derives from a man aged 25-45 years with type 1 diabetes. The material sequenced was central memory CD4+ T cells from blood. The genes are TRBV30 and TRBJ1-6; 9 nucleotides agree with TRBD1. CDR3 sequence reads: CAWSTGGAGSPLHF. The CDR3 nucleotides read TGTGCCTGGAGTACAGGGGGCGCCGGGTCACCCCTCCACTTT.